The 26 T cell receptor beta chains given below trace back to one sample, sequenced in a study of T cell changes during pregnancy in multiple sclerosis. The repertoire was sequenced with immunoSEQ multiplex PCR; TCRdb's copy has only in-frame clones and lacks some. The sample lists 88,000 or so clones; approximately 90% were seen once. The sequencing here drew on peripheral blood, taken before pregnancy. The origin of the receptors is a female donor with multiple sclerosis, enrolled in a pregnancy study.

This chain uses TRBV5-3 with TRBJ1-5; 9 bases line up with TRBD1. TRBV5-3 is flagged as an ORF with uncertain function. V was clipped by 2 bases and J by 0 bases; unmatched bases: 9. This CDR3 comprises 18 residues. The DNA for the CDR3 is TGTGCCAGAAGCTTCGGGACAGGGTGTCGGTATAGCAATCAGCCCCAGCATTTT. Translation gives CARSFGTGCRYSNQPQHF.

The rearrangement links TRBV11-2 to TRBJ2-1, with 9 bases that match TRBD2. The length of the CDR3 is 17 residues. Germline values: CDR1 SGHAT, CDR2 FQNNGV. Trimming at V came to 2 bases and at J to 3 bases, leaving 8 bases not matched to a gene. The CDR3: CASSLLSRLADYNEQFF. In DNA form, the CDR3 reads TGTGCCAGCAGCTTACTATCCAGACTAGCGGACTACAATGAGCAGTTCTTC.

The chain has TRBV7-8 and TRBJ2-7; 9 positions match TRBD1. V lost 5 bases to trimming and J lost 1 base; unmatched junction nucleotides: 6. The CDR3 is 15 amino acids. Germline CDR1 SGHVS, CDR2 FQNEAQ. The CDR3 protein is CASSPGTGTSYEQYF. CDR3 sequence (DNA): TGTGCCAGCAGCCCCGGGACAGGGACTTCCTACGAGCAGTACTTC.

The chain is built from TRBV7-6 and TRBJ2-5; 10 bases map to TRBD2. J gave up 5 bases and V 3 bases, and 9 bases lay outside the gene matches. This CDR3 has 16 residues. CDR1 SGHVS and CDR2 FNYEAQ come from the germline V gene. CDR3 DNA: TGTGCCAGCAGCTTTTCGAGCGGGAGGGCCGGCGAGACCCAGTACTTC. It specifies CASSFSSGRAGETQYF.

This rearrangement joins TRBV19 to TRBJ2-5; 16 bases map to TRBD2. The germline gives CDR1 LNHDA, CDR2 SQIVND (reference sequence). The CDR3 is 21 residues long. J was trimmed by 5 bases and V by 3 bases; bases with no gene match: 18. The DNA for the CDR3 is TGTGCCAGTAGTATTGTTTTTAGTGGGACTAGCGGGAGGGCCTCGAGGGAGACCCAGTACTTC. It is translated as CASSIVFSGTSGRASRETQYF.

The chain is built from TRBV14 and TRBJ1-2, with D possibly being TRBD1 (6 bases). V shed 1 base and J shed 4 bases, with 13 bases lying between them. The CDR3 is made up of 15 amino acids. Looked up from germline, CDR1 is SGHDN and CDR2 is FVKESK. The CDR3: CASSQAGGGGYGYTF. In DNA, the CDR3 is TGTGCCAGCAGCCAAGCGGGAGGGGGTGGCTATGGCTACACCTTC.

The chain is built from TRBV29-1 and TRBJ2-2, with a weak D call TRBD1 (5 bases). The CDR3 is 13 residues long. V was cut by 5 bases and J by 5 bases, with 12 bases left in between. Per the germline V gene, CDR1 is SQVTM and CDR2 is ANQGSEA. The DNA for the CDR3 is TGCAGCGTTTCCGCACACAGGACCGGGGAGCTGTTTTTT. Translated, it gives CSVSAHRTGELFF.

The V and J genes are TRBV9 and TRBJ2-4, with 10 bases that match TRBD2. This CDR3 spans 19 amino acids. The V segment lost 4 bases and the J segment 6 bases; nucleotides outside the gene matches: 19. Germline loops: CDR1 SGDLS, CDR2 YYNGEE. As DNA, the CDR3 is TGTGCCAGCAGCCCCTACTCCGGGACTAGCGACGGGGACGGAAACATTCAGTACTTC. Its protein product is CASSPYSGTSDGDGNIQYF.

This chain uses TRBV7-9 with TRBJ2-1; D perhaps matches TRBD1 (6 bases). The germline V and J ends were trimmed by 5 bases and 10 bases, with 18 bases remaining between them. Germline lookup yields CDR1 SEHNR and CDR2 FQNEAQ (reference sequence). The CDR3 covers 14 residues. In nucleotides, the CDR3 is TGTGCCAGCAGCATCGTTGAACAGGGTCGAGAGCAGTTCTTC. Its translation is CASSIVEQGREQFF.

This rearrangement joins TRBV10-2 to TRBJ1-2; weak D call: TRBD1 (6 bases). V shed 7 bases and J shed 5 bases, with 17 bases lying between them. CDR1 is WSHSY, CDR2 SAAADI, per germline. This CDR3 comprises 14 residues. The CDR3 here is CASTPRGGKYGYTF. The CDR3 nucleotides are TGCGCCAGCACCCCGAGGGGGGGGAAGTATGGCTACACCTTC.

A few counts support this clone. The rearrangement joins TRBV5-1 to TRBJ2-2; tentatively, D is TRBD2 (6 bases). V was clipped by 0 bases and J by 3 bases, with 9 bases between them. Per the germline V gene, CDR1 is SGHRS and CDR2 is YFSETQ. The length of the CDR3 is 15 residues. In nucleotides, the CDR3 is TGCGCCAGCAGCTTGGTCGGGAGCCACACCGGGGAGCTGTTTTTT. Translation: CASSLVGSHTGELFF. The full variable domain, its missing parts supplied by reference TRBV5-1 and TRBJ2-2, is KAGVTQTPRYLIKTRGQQVTLSCSPISGHRSVSWYQQTPGQGLQFLFEYFSETQRNKGNFPGRFSGRQFSNSRSEMNVSTLELGDSALYLCASSLVGSHTGELFFGEGSRLTVL.

This clone was observed a few times. The chain links TRBV6-1 to TRBJ2-7; 7 bases fit TRBD1. Germline CDR1 reads MNHNS; CDR2 reads SASEGT. V was clipped by 3 bases and J by 3 bases; unmatched bases: 8. CDR3 length: 15 amino acids. The CDR3 DNA follows: TGTGCCAGCAGTGAGCCGACAGGGCCCTACTACGAGCAGTACTTC. Amino acids: CASSEPTGPYYEQYF.

The chain joins TRBV6-5 to TRBJ2-3; 8 bases line up with TRBD1. CDR1 MNHEY and CDR2 SVGAGI come from the germline V gene. V shed 8 bases, J shed 3 bases, and the junction held 10 bases outside the gene matches. This CDR3 has 15 residues. CDR3 in amino acids: CASGPGTGGTDTQYF. As DNA, the CDR3 is TGTGCCAGCGGCCCCGGGACAGGTGGAACAGATACGCAGTATTTT.

J is TRBJ2-7 and V is TRBV7-9; D gene ambiguous. The CDR3 loop spans 13 amino acids. The germline gives CDR1 SEHNR, CDR2 FQNEAQ (reference sequence). Trimming removed 2 bases from V and 1 base from J, with 6 bases in between. The DNA of the CDR3 is TGTGCCAGCAGCTTATTCGGGTCCTACGAGCAGTACTTC. Amino acid sequence: CASSLFGSYEQYF.

J is TRBJ1-1 and V is TRBV18; D may be TRBD1 (5 bases). The V gene's germline CDR1 is KGHSH and CDR2 LQKENI. This CDR3 comprises 14 residues. V was pared by 0 bases and J by 5 bases, with 10 bases between. The CDR3 DNA reads as TGTGCCAGCTCACCACCGTACTCAGGGACTGAAGCTTTCTTT. Amino acid sequence: CASSPPYSGTEAFF.

This clone is a singleton in its sample. V is TRBV28 and J is TRBJ2-7; TRBD2 might be the D (8 bases). Germline V lookup: CDR1 MDHEN, CDR2 SYDVKM. Between the trimmed V and J ends, which lost 7 bases and 7 bases, there was a span of 20 bases. CDR3 length equals 14 residues. The CDR3 loop reads CASKGAGGIIEQYF. The CDR3 nucleotides are TGTGCCAGCAAGGGGGCGGGAGGAATTATTGAGCAGTACTTC.

The chain recombines TRBV7-2 with TRBJ2-2; the D is unclear. The V end was cut by 4 bases, the J end by 5 bases, with 8 bases between. The CDR3 runs to 13 residues. Germline CDR1 reads SGHTA; CDR2 reads FQGNSA. The CDR3 nucleotides are TGTGCCAGCAGCTATTCCTTGACCGGGGAGCTGTTTTTT. This codes for CASSYSLTGELFF.

This chain connects TRBV25-1 to TRBJ2-1; 9 bases agree with TRBD2. V shed 4 bases, J shed 7 bases, and the junction held 8 bases outside the gene matches. The CDR3 covers 15 residues. Germline V gene lookup returns CDR1 MGHDK and CDR2 SYGVNS. The CDR3 DNA is TGTGCCAGCAGTGCGGCGGGAGGGCCTCGGAATGAGCAGTTCTTC. It yields the protein CASSAAGGPRNEQFF.

The V call is TRBV7-6, the J call TRBJ1-2, with 12 nucleotides matching TRBD1. Unmatched junction bases numbered 5, after V lost 0 bases and J lost 3 bases. This CDR3 comprises 17 residues. Per germline, CDR1 SGHVS and CDR2 FNYEAQ. CDR3 nucleotide sequence: TGTGCCAGCAGCTTAGCGTGGGACAGGGGGCCGCACTATGGCTACACCTTC. Residues: CASSLAWDRGPHYGYTF.

The V gene is TRBV15, the J gene TRBJ2-5, with D possibly TRBD2 on 5 matching bases. The germline gives CDR1 LNHNV, CDR2 YYDKDF (reference sequence). The CDR3 runs to 12 residues. Trimming cost V 1 base and J 5 bases, with 5 bases left between them. The CDR3 bases are TGTGCCACCAGCAGAGGAGGGGAGACCCAGTACTTC. Translation: CATSRGGETQYF.

The chain couples TRBV13 to TRBJ1-5, with D perhaps TRBD1 (6 bases). Deletions cut 6 bases from V and 6 bases from J, with 21 bases between. Germline V CDR1 and CDR2: PRHDT, FYEKMQ (reference sequence). This CDR3 is built from 16 residues. The CDR3 nucleotides read TGTGCCAGCAGTCGATCCGGGGGGGCCAAATTTCAGCCCCAGCATTTT. Amino acid sequence: CASSRSGGAKFQPQHF.

The chain couples TRBV7-3 to TRBJ2-1; 8 bases fit TRBD1. V lost 2 bases and J lost 5; bases outside the gene matches: 2. CDR3 size: 14 residues. The V gene's germline CDR1 is SGHTA and CDR2 FQGTGA. The CDR3 sequence: CASSLGQGHNEQFF. DNA for the CDR3: TGTGCCAGCAGCTTAGGACAGGGTCACAATGAGCAGTTCTTC.

V usage is TRBV2 and J usage is TRBJ2-7; a possible D gene is TRBD1 (5 bases). V was shortened by 4 bases and J by 4 bases, with 8 bases between the two germline ends. CDR3 length equals 12 residues. Germline V lookup: CDR1 SNHLY, CDR2 FYNNEI. The CDR3 region has the DNA TGTGCCAGCAGTGCAGGGCCTTACGAGCAGTACTTC. This codes for CASSAGPYEQYF.

This clone showed up just a few times. This rearrangement joins TRBV15 to TRBJ1-1, with no clear D. Trimming cost V 6 bases and J 3 bases, with 11 bases left between them. CDR3 length: 13 residues. Germline values: CDR1 LNHNV, CDR2 YYDKDF (reference sequence). CDR3 protein: CATREIRDTEAFF. The CDR3 region has the DNA TGTGCCACCAGGGAGATTCGGGACACTGAAGCTTTCTTT.

This clone has a single count. The chain couples TRBV5-4 to TRBJ2-5; 7 positions match TRBD1. V lost 4 bases to trimming and J lost 1 base; unmatched junction nucleotides: 1. The CDR3 spans 13 residues. In germline, CDR1 is SGHNT, CDR2 YYREEE (reference sequence). The CDR3 nucleotides are TGTGCCAGCAGCCGGGACAGCCAAGAGACCCAGTACTTC. Amino acids: CASSRDSQETQYF.

V usage is TRBV11-2 and J usage is TRBJ2-5; possibly TRBD2 for D (7 bases). The CDR3 is made up of 16 amino acids. CDR1 and CDR2 from the germline V gene are SGHAT and FQNNGV. With 0 bases removed from V and 4 bases from J, the gap between germline ends came to 15 bases. In DNA form, the CDR3 reads TGTGCCAGCAGCTTAGATCCCCAGGGGAGGGGAGAGACCCAGTACTTC. Translated: CASSLDPQGRGETQYF.